A single sample gave rise to the 7 T cell receptor beta chains below, sequenced in a study of T cells in tuberculosis. Assay used: immunoSEQ multiplex PCR; TCRdb lists only in-frame clones, some missing. In the table there are tens of thousands of clones, less than 95% of which are singletons. The sequenced sample was PBMCs. The receptors were gathered from a donor between 10 and 35 years old with latent tuberculosis or without tuberculosis infection. Some clones in this sample may be carry-over from other donors' samples.

This chain uses TRBV2 with TRBJ1-2; 10 bases map to TRBD1. The junction had 2 bases not matched to a gene; V was cut back by 4 bases and J by 6 bases. The CDR3 is 13 residues long. From germline, CDR1 is SNHLY and CDR2 FYNNEI. CDR3 in amino acids: CASSVGTGDGYTF. The CDR3 DNA is TGTGCCAGCAGTGTAGGGACAGGGGATGGCTACACCTTC.

The gene calls are TRBV27 and TRBJ2-1; D is undetermined. The V end lost 5 bases, the J end lost 6 bases, and 14 bases lay between the germline ends. The CDR3 runs to 14 residues. The germline V gene has CDR1 MNHEY and CDR2 SMNVEV (reference sequence). The CDR3 nucleotides read TGTGCCAGCAGTCTGACCTGGGCCCTCAATGAGCAGTTCTTC. The encoded protein is CASSLTWALNEQFF.

The V gene is TRBV5-1, the J gene TRBJ1-1; D is possibly TRBD1 (5 bases). There are 14 residues in the CDR3. Germline loops: CDR1 SGHRS, CDR2 YFSETQ. V lost 0 bases to trimming and J lost 5 bases, with 11 bases between them. CDR3 protein: CASSLAVRGTEAFF. As DNA, the CDR3 is TGCGCCAGCAGCTTGGCCGTCCGGGGGACTGAAGCTTTCTTT.

This clone appeared a single time. The chain has TRBV25-1 and TRBJ2-2; TRBD2 is a possible D gene (5 bases). CDR3 length: 14 amino acids. CDR1 is MGHDK, CDR2 SYGVNS, per germline. Trimming took off 6 bases at V and 5 bases at J, with 13 bases between the two ends. The CDR3 nucleotides read TGTGCCAGCAGCGGGAAAGGACCGACCGGGGAGCTGTTTTTT. Amino acids: CASSGKGPTGELFF.

The rearrangement joins TRBV10-3 to TRBJ1-6, with D possibly being TRBD1 (6 bases). The length of the CDR3 is 14 residues. The germline gives CDR1 ENHRY, CDR2 SYGVKD. Trimming cost V 8 bases and J 15 bases, with 23 bases left between them. CDR3 protein: CAIGSERGQYFLHF. The CDR3 DNA sequence: TGTGCCATCGGTTCGGAAAGAGGACAGTACTTCCTCCACTTT.

The gene calls are TRBV5-1 and TRBJ2-2; a weak D match, TRBD1 (6 bases). This CDR3 is 14 amino acids long. Between the trimmed V and J ends, which lost 1 base and 5 bases, there was a span of 9 bases. Per the germline V gene, CDR1 is SGHRS and CDR2 is YFSETQ. As DNA, the CDR3 is TGCGCCAGCAGCTTGACAGGGCCTACCGGGGAGCTGTTTTTT. Translation gives CASSLTGPTGELFF.

This clone was seen once. This chain uses TRBV4-1 with TRBJ2-1, with 9 bases that match TRBD1. Trimming at V came to 3 bases and at J to 5 bases, leaving 11 bases not matched to a gene. Germline-derived CDR1 and CDR2 are MGHRA and YSYEKL. The length of the CDR3 is 17 residues. The CDR3 protein is CASSQSPLRTGDNEQFF. The CDR3 DNA reads TGCGCCAGCAGCCAGTCGCCGCTCCGGACAGGGGACAATGAGCAGTTCTTC.